The 20 T cell receptor beta chains presented below share a single source sample, sequenced in a study of cytomegalovirus exposure and HLA in healthy donors. Use of 60 Vbeta and 13 Jbeta primers characterized the PCR. Only in-frame clones appear in the TCRdb table, and some are missing; sequencing was by immunoSEQ multiplex PCR. The repertoire includes about 130,000 clones, over 9.5% of them detected once, and around 4.6% sits in the top ten. What was sequenced was PBMCs. The receptors originated from a woman younger than 30 in good health and CMV-seropositive.

The chain combines TRBV10-3 with TRBJ1-1; D gene ambiguous. Germline-derived CDR1 and CDR2 are ENHRY and SYGVKD. With 4 bases removed from V and 6 bases from J, the gap between germline ends came to 18 bases. The CDR3 has 15 residues. The CDR3 spells CAISGQWSDKSEAFF. The CDR3 bases are TGTGCCATCAGTGGTCAGTGGAGTGATAAGTCTGAAGCTTTCTTT.

The rearrangement uses TRBV18 and TRBJ2-6; D perhaps matches TRBD1 (5 bases). Trimming shortened V by 3 bases and J by 3 bases, and 9 bases separated the two germline ends. Germline-derived CDR1 and CDR2 are KGHSH and LQKENI. CDR3 length: 15 residues. Written as DNA, the CDR3 is TGTGCCAGCTCACCCCAGGGTAGTGGGGCCAACGTCCTGACTTTC. Protein sequence: CASSPQGSGANVLTF.

This clone was counted a few times. The gene calls are TRBV2 and TRBJ2-5, with TRBD1 as a possible D gene (6 bases). Trimming cost V 9 bases and J 1 base, with 15 bases left between them. This CDR3 spans 14 amino acids. Germline lookup yields CDR1 SNHLY and CDR2 FYNNEI. The DNA of the CDR3 is TGTGCCAGTTTGAGGGCCAGGGGCCAAGAGACCCAGTACTTC. Translated, it gives CASLRARGQETQYF.

This rearrangement joins TRBV29-1 to TRBJ2-6; 8 positions match TRBD1. This CDR3 region has 16 residues. Germline V gene sequence: CDR1 SQVTM, CDR2 ANQGSEA. Trimming at V came to 6 bases and at J to 0 bases, leaving 7 bases not matched to a gene. CDR3 sequence reads: CSVPGQAGSGANVLTF. The DNA for the CDR3 is TGCAGCGTGCCGGGACAGGCTGGCTCTGGGGCCAACGTCCTGACTTTC.

This clone was found a few times. The gene calls are TRBV6-1 and TRBJ2-1; 11 bases are shared with TRBD1. Germline V gives CDR1 MNHNS, CDR2 SASEGT. The CDR3 runs to 15 residues. Trimming took 4 bases from V and 7 from J; bases not matched to a gene: 6. The CDR3 bases are TGTGCCAGCAGTGCATCCGGGACAGGGGGGAATGAGCAGTTCTTC. It translates to CASSASGTGGNEQFF.

The CDR3 loop is CASSGARTTSSYEQYF. In nucleotides, the CDR3 is TGTGCCAGCAGTGGGGCCAGGACGACTAGCTCCTACGAGCAGTACTTC. The rearrangement links TRBV6-1 to TRBJ2-7; TRBD2 might be the D (6 bases). This CDR3 is 16 amino acids long. V lost 4 bases to trimming and J lost 0 bases, with 16 bases between them. Germline assignment: CDR1 MNHNS and CDR2 SASEGT.

The chain carries TRBV30 and TRBJ1-2; D unresolved. Trimming removed 1 base from V and 10 bases from J, with 10 bases in between. Germline CDR1 GTSNPN, CDR2 SVGIG (reference sequence). The CDR3 has 11 amino acids. Here the CDR3 DNA reads TGTGCCTGGAGTGCACTGCGGGACTACACCTTC. It encodes CAWSALRDYTF.

This clone was counted a few times. The gene calls are TRBV6-5 and TRBJ1-4, with D hard to call. The CDR3 consists of 13 residues. The V and J ends lost 4 bases and 8 bases respectively, with 11 bases between them. CDR1 is MNHEY, CDR2 SVGAGI, per germline. The CDR3: CASSWAGEEKLFF. As DNA, the CDR3 is TGTGCCAGCAGTTGGGCAGGTGAAGAAAAACTGTTTTTT.

The chain has TRBV19 and TRBJ1-3; D remains unclear. The CDR3 has 15 amino acids. The germline V gene has CDR1 LNHDA and CDR2 SQIVND (reference sequence). V was shortened by 3 bases and J by 0 bases, with 9 bases between the two germline ends. The CDR3 loop reads CASSMGLGSGNTIYF. DNA for the CDR3: TGTGCCAGTAGTATGGGCCTCGGCTCTGGAAACACCATATATTTT.

In this sample, this clone turned up a few times. The chain links TRBV5-1 to TRBJ2-3; the D gene is possibly TRBD2 (5 bases). Trimming took off 0 bases at V and 2 bases at J, with 13 bases between the two ends. The V gene's germline CDR1 is SGHRS and CDR2 YFSETQ. The CDR3 is made up of 16 amino acids. This CDR3 reads CASSLVVGGSTDTQYF. The CDR3 nucleotides read TGCGCCAGCAGCTTGGTGGTCGGCGGGTCCACAGATACGCAGTATTTT.

Only a few counts were recorded for this clone. The chain is built from TRBV4-2 and TRBJ1-5, with a weak D call TRBD1 (5 bases). V lost 0 bases to trimming and J lost 7 bases, with 13 bases between them. CDR3 length: 15 residues. Per the germline V gene, CDR1 is LGHNA and CDR2 is YNFKEQ. CDR3 DNA sequence: TGTGCCAGCAGCCAAGAAAGCAGGGCGGAACAGCCCCAGCATTTT. Its translation: CASSQESRAEQPQHF.

This clone was observed a few times. V usage is TRBV10-3 and J usage is TRBJ2-3, with 10 bases that match TRBD1. Germline CDR1 reads ENHRY; CDR2 reads SYGVKD. V lost 2 bases and J lost 3; bases outside the gene matches: 8. The CDR3 sequence is 17 residues long. Here the CDR3 reads CAISEPGTGEITDTQYF. CDR3 coding DNA: TGTGCCATCAGTGAGCCCGGGACAGGGGAAATTACAGATACGCAGTATTTT.

The table lists this clone with a few counts. The V call is TRBV6-4, the J call TRBJ1-2, with 7 bases aligning to TRBD1. With V trimmed by 2 bases and J by 3 bases, 3 bases remained unmatched. This CDR3 is built from 14 residues. The germline gives CDR1 MRHNA, CDR2 SNTAGT. CDR3 residues: CASSDDRAHYGYTF. CDR3 DNA: TGTGCCAGCAGTGACGACAGGGCGCACTATGGCTACACCTTC.

This clone appeared a few times. This chain links TRBV2 with TRBJ1-5, with TRBD1 matching over 11 bases. CDR1 and CDR2 from the germline V gene are SNHLY and FYNNEI. This CDR3 contains 14 residues. V lost 6 bases, J lost 6 bases, and 4 bases stayed unmatched. In DNA, the CDR3 is TGTGCCAGCAGCGGACAGGGGGCCGCTCAGCCCCAGCATTTT. This sequence encodes CASSGQGAAQPQHF.

This clone was seen more than once but under ten times. The V gene is TRBV5-1, the J gene TRBJ2-1, with D perhaps TRBD2 (5 bases). Germline assignment: CDR1 SGHRS and CDR2 YFSETQ. Trimming took off 4 bases at V and 5 bases at J, with 13 bases between the two ends. CDR3 length: 14 amino acids. The CDR3 region is CASSPDGVDNEQFF. The CDR3 coding sequence is TGCGCCAGCAGCCCGGACGGGGTGGACAATGAGCAGTTCTTC. The entire variable domain, with the rest obtained from reference TRBV5-1 and TRBJ2-1, is as follows: KAGVTQTPRYLIKTRGQQVTLSCSPISGHRSVSWYQQTPGQGLQFLFEYFSETQRNKGNFPGRFSGRQFSNSRSEMNVSTLELGDSALYLCASSPDGVDNEQFFGPGTRLTVL.

Only a few counts were recorded for this clone. The rearrangement joins TRBV30 to TRBJ2-7; D ambiguous. Germline lookup yields CDR1 GTSNPN and CDR2 SVGIG (reference sequence). Trimming pared 2 bases from V and 2 bases from J, leaving 13 bases between. The CDR3 loop spans 14 amino acids. CDR3 sequence: CAWSYYPRTYEQYF. In DNA, the CDR3 is TGTGCCTGGAGTTACTATCCGAGAACCTACGAGCAGTACTTC.

This clone came up a few times. This sequence joins TRBV5-6 and TRBJ2-7; 8 nucleotides align to TRBD1. This CDR3 contains 15 residues. CDR1 is SGHDT, CDR2 YYEEEE, per germline. The J segment lost 4 bases and the V segment lost 4 bases, leaving 10 bases of the junction unmatched. CDR3 region: CASSVGQGTFYEQYF. The CDR3 region has the DNA TGTGCCAGCAGCGTTGGACAGGGTACGTTTTACGAGCAGTACTTC.

This clone was picked up a small number of times. The rearrangement uses TRBV5-4 and TRBJ2-7, with 8 bases identical to TRBD2. Losses at the gene ends were 2 bases for V and 3 bases for J; bases not matched to a gene: 7. This CDR3 region has 15 residues. Germline V gene data show CDR1 as SGHNT and CDR2 as YYREEE (reference sequence). CDR3 protein: CASSFGREANYEQYF. In DNA form, the CDR3 reads TGTGCCAGCAGCTTCGGGCGGGAGGCCAACTACGAGCAGTACTTC.

CDR3 loop: CATSERGHGYTF. In DNA form, the CDR3 reads TGTGCCACCAGCGAGAGGGGGCATGGCTACACCTTC. The genes are TRBV15 and TRBJ1-2, with 7 nucleotides matching TRBD1. The CDR3 length is 12 residues. J was trimmed by 6 bases and V by 5 bases; bases with no gene match: 3. CDR1 and CDR2 from the germline V gene are LNHNV and YYDKDF (reference sequence).

This clone was counted only a few times. This chain joins TRBV9 and TRBJ2-2; 7 bases are a match to TRBD1. J gave up 2 bases and V 0 bases, and 4 bases lay outside the gene matches. From germline, CDR1 is SGDLS and CDR2 YYNGEE. CDR3 length: 16 amino acids. CDR3 loop: CASSVVGTVNTGELFF. As DNA, the CDR3 is TGTGCCAGCAGCGTAGTAGGGACAGTAAACACCGGGGAGCTGTTTTTT.